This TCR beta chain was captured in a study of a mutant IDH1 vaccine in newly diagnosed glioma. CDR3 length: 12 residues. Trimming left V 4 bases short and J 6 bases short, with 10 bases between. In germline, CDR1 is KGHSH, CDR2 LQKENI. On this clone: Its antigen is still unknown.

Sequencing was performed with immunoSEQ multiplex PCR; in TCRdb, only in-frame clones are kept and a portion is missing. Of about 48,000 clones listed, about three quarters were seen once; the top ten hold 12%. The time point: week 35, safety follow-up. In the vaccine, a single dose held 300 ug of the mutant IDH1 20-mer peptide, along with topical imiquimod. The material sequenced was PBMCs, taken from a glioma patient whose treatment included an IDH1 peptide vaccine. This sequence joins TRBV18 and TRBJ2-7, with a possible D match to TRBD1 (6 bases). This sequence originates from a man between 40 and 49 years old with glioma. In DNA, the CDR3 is TGTGCCAGCTCACTACAGGGAGCCGAGCAGTACGTC. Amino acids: CASSLQGAEQYV.